Described below is a single T cell receptor (beta chain) sequence and its context. Its antigen is unknown. The ends lost 3 bases at V and 0 bases at J; junction bases unmatched: 8. Germline V gene data show CDR1 as SGDLS and CDR2 as YYNGEE. This CDR3 contains 17 residues. The sample comes from a study of Ad26.COV2.S vaccination and SARS-CoV-2 variants. Broader study findings: Similar non-spike TCR breadth was observed in recipients of vaccine and of placebo.

The treatment here: roughly 18 received Ad26.COV2.S at low or high dose, single or two shots; a few received placebo; per-sample allocation not given. The study sampled participants on day 63 after the first vaccine or placebo injection. Clones were read by immunoSEQ multiplex PCR, and TCRdb kept only the in-frame ones, dropping some. This table has a few hundred thousand clones, about 92% appearing once. Sequencing was performed on peripheral blood, taken in a trial of Ad26.COV2.S vaccine versus placebo. V and J are TRBV9 and TRBJ2-3; TRBD1 matches 9 bases. This sequence originates from a person between 18 and 60 years old who received the Ad26.COV2.S COVID-19 vaccine or a placebo. The CDR3 loop reads CASSARQGGPSTDTQYF. CDR3 nucleotide sequence: TGTGCCAGCAGCGCAAGACAGGGGGGACCTAGCACAGATACGCAGTATTTT.